This TCR beta chain was obtained from a study of cytotoxic CD8 clonotypes in ibrutinib-treated CLL. General observations from the study: A difference in sampling times existed between sustained-remission and progressing patients.

The CDR3 is 15 amino acids. J was trimmed by 6 bases and V by 6 bases; bases with no gene match: 10. In germline, CDR1 is MDHEN, CDR2 SYDVKM. Target depth was 1 in 200,000 to 1 in 1 million T cells, about 10x per clonotype. Method: immunoSEQ multiplex PCR; TCRdb's copy keeps in-frame clones and lacks some. Here the sample spans under 200,000 clones, roughly 77% being singletons. As regards this clone: What it binds is not known.

Sample: PBMCs, taken after 12 months of ibrutinib treatment. The sequence derives from a human donor with chronic lymphocytic leukemia. The J gene is TRBJ1-4, the V gene TRBV28, with TRBD1 matching 7 bases. In nucleotides, the CDR3 is TGTGCCAGCAGGAACGGGGACAGCAGACATGAAAAACTGTTTTTT. It encodes CASRNGDSRHEKLFF. The complete variable domain, with remaining parts taken from reference TRBV28 and TRBJ1-4, reads DVKVTQSSRYLVKRTGEKVFLECVQDMDHENMFWYRQDPGLGLRLIYFSYDVKMKEKGDIPEGYSVSREKKERFSLILESASTNQTSMYLCASRNGDSRHEKLFFGSGTQLSVL.